This is a list of T cell receptor beta chains from one sample in a study of vaccination and CD4 T cells after COVID-19. No antigens are known for them. TCRdb recomputed calls from the PCR reads with MiXCR, one row per CDR3 protein. The table records around 19,000 distinct CDR3 sequences, less than 40% of them present only once. Specimen: CD4+ T cells from blood, cultured in vitro, collected about 7 months after SARS-CoV-2 vaccination. These receptors originate from a human donor who had recovered from COVID-19. Both conserved end residues are part of each CDR3. D genes are given only for firm matches. Size is omitted from some rows. Given values are once, few, many or a class for expanded clones.

V gene	clone size	J gene	D gene	CDR3 DNA	CDR3 protein
TRBV6-1	few	TRBJ1-2	TRBD1	TGTGCCAGCAGTCGACAGGGGCAATGGGGCTATGGCTACACCTTC	CASSRQGQWGYGYTF
TRBV20-1	NA	TRBJ2-7	TRBD2	TGCAGTGCTAGGGGTGGACTAGCGGGGACCTACGAGCAGTACTTC	CSARGGLAGTYEQYF
TRBV18	once	TRBJ2-3	NA	TGTGCCAGCGTCGAGACGGGGGCAGATACGCAGTATTTT	CASVETGADTQYF
TRBV11-2	NA	TRBJ2-1	NA	TGTGCCAGCAGCTTTTCGTACAATGAGCAGTTCTTC	CASSFSYNEQFF
TRBV20-1	NA	TRBJ1-2	TRBD1	TGCAGTGCTAGTCACAGGGGGCGCGGTGCCGACTATGGCTACACCTTC	CSASHRGRGADYGYTF
TRBV20-1	NA	TRBJ2-5	TRBD1	TGCAGTGCTAGAGATTGGGGAGGACAGGGGCCCCAAGAGACCCAGTACTTC	CSARDWGGQGPQETQYF
TRBV4-3	NA	TRBJ2-1	NA	TGCGCCAGCAGCCAAGATCGGTCGATGTTTGGGAGCTCCTACAATGAGCAGTTCTTC	CASSQDRSMFGSSYNEQFF
TRBV7-3	few	TRBJ2-6	TRBD1	TGTGCCAGCAGCACCGGGACAGGGGGCTCTGGGGCCAACGTCCTGACTTTC	CASSTGTGGSGANVLTF
TRBV28	NA	TRBJ2-1	NA	TGTGCCAGCAGTCCTTTTTTCAATGAGCAGTTCTTC	CASSPFFNEQFF
TRBV6-2/TRBV6-3	NA	TRBJ2-4	NA	TGTGCCAGCAGCACCACCGGACTTGTCAAAAACATTCAGTACTTC	CASSTTGLVKNIQYF
TRBV20-1	few	TRBJ2-5	NA	TGCAGTGCTAGTGAGGGATGGTTCCAGGAGACCCAGTACTTC	CSASEGWFQETQYF
TRBV6-5	NA	TRBJ1-1	NA	TGTGCCAGCAGTTACTCTCGGAGGGCGGGCACTGAAGCTTTCTTT	CASSYSRRAGTEAFF
TRBV6-4	NA	TRBJ2-7	TRBD1	TGTGCCAGCATACAGGGGGTTTCCTACGAGCAGTACTTC	CASIQGVSYEQYF
TRBV28	NA	TRBJ1-3	NA	TGTGCCAGCAGTTTAGCGAGCTCTGGAAACACCATATATTTT	CASSLASSGNTIYF
TRBV27	NA	TRBJ2-1	TRBD2	TGTGCCAGCACCCATGTGGTACTAGCGGGAACTGAGCAGTTCTTC	CASTHVVLAGTEQFF
TRBV20-1	NA	TRBJ1-1	NA	TGCAGTGCTTCTGACAGCCCTCCGGACACTGAAGCTTTCTTT	CSASDSPPDTEAFF
TRBV19	few	TRBJ2-3	TRBD2	TGTGCCAGTAGTATCGGAGCGGGAGCAGATACGCAGTATTTT	CASSIGAGADTQYF
TRBV7-9	NA	TRBJ2-7	TRBD2	TGTGCCAGCAGCCCGAGATTATCGACTAGCGGGAGAAACTACGAGCAGTACTTC	CASSPRLSTSGRNYEQYF
TRBV7-8	NA	TRBJ2-1	TRBD2	TGTGCCAGCAGCTTTAGCGGGAGCTCCTACAATGAGCAGTTCTTC	CASSFSGSSYNEQFF
TRBV7-8	NA	TRBJ1-6	NA	TGTGCCAGCAGCTTCGGGGGCCATAATTCACCCCTCCACTTT	CASSFGGHNSPLHF
TRBV24-1	few	TRBJ2-5	NA	TGTGCCACCAAAGCGAGGAACCAAGAGACCCAGTACTTC	CATKARNQETQYF
TRBV7-2	NA	TRBJ2-7	TRBD1	TGTGCCAGCAGCCGAGGACAGGGAATCTACGAGCAGTACTTC	CASSRGQGIYEQYF
TRBV7-2	few	TRBJ2-3	NA	TGTGCCAGCAGCTTAACCGCAGATACGCAGTATTTT	CASSLTADTQYF
TRBV20-1	few	TRBJ2-2	NA	TGCAGTGCTAGAGAGGGCGCTATAAACACCGGGGAGCTGTTTTTT	CSAREGAINTGELFF
TRBV7-3	few	TRBJ2-5	NA	TGTGCCAGCAGCCGGACCAGAGGGGAGACCCAGTACTTC	CASSRTRGETQYF
TRBV10-3	NA	TRBJ2-7	NA	TGTGCCATCAGTGAGTACTCCCTAAGGCTAGCGTCCTACGAGCAGTACTTC	CAISEYSLRLASYEQYF
TRBV7-9	few	TRBJ1-2	TRBD1	TGTGCCAGCAGACCGACAGGGGGCCTCTATGGCTACACCTTC	CASRPTGGLYGYTF
TRBV18	once	TRBJ1-1	NA	TGTGCCAGCTCACTCACCGAGATTAACACTGAAGCTTTCTTT	CASSLTEINTEAFF
TRBV7-3	NA	TRBJ1-1	NA	TGTGCCAGCAGCGCAACAAGGGGTCCCACTGAAGCTTTCTTT	CASSATRGPTEAFF
TRBV15	few	TRBJ2-5	TRBD2	TGTGCCACCAGCGCCCGACTAGCGGAAGAGACCCAGTACTTC	CATSARLAEETQYF
TRBV27	NA	TRBJ2-7	TRBD1	TGTGCCAGCAGTCACAGGGGGCTCGACGAGCAGTACTTC	CASSHRGLDEQYF
TRBV28	NA	TRBJ2-7	NA	TGTGCCAGCAGTTTAGGACGGGAATACGAGCAGTACTTC	CASSLGREYEQYF
TRBV2	NA	TRBJ2-3	NA	TGTGCCAGCAACGGGCGAGTATCCTCAGATACGCAGTATTTT	CASNGRVSSDTQYF
TRBV7-2	few	TRBJ2-1	TRBD2	TGTGCCAGCAGCACGAGGGGACTAGCGAATGAGCAGTTCTTC	CASSTRGLANEQFF
TRBV7-6	few	TRBJ2-5	TRBD2	TGTGCCAGCACGTCTAGCGGGAGGGTCCGAGGTGAGACCCAGTACTTC	CASTSSGRVRGETQYF
TRBV12-3/TRBV12-4	few	TRBJ1-1	TRBD1	TGTGCCAGCAAAATGGGACAGGGCAGCACTGAAGCTTTCTTT	CASKMGQGSTEAFF
TRBV5-1	NA	TRBJ2-7	TRBD2	TGCGCCAGCAGCCTCCAAACCGGGACTAGCTCCTACGAGCAGTACTTC	CASSLQTGTSSYEQYF
TRBV6-1	few	TRBJ2-7	TRBD2	TGTGCCAGCAGAGAGGGACTAGCGGGATGGGAGCAGTACTTC	CASREGLAGWEQYF
TRBV7-2	medium-sized	TRBJ2-3	NA	TGTGCCAGCAGCTTCGGCGGGACGGCTCACGCGCAGTATTTT	CASSFGGTAHAQYF
TRBV28	NA	TRBJ1-5	NA	TGTGCCAGCAGTTTAGGGGGGGCGTTGGTTGGCAATCAGCCCCAGCATTTT	CASSLGGALVGNQPQHF
TRBV19	NA	TRBJ2-7	TRBD1	TGTGCCAGTAGTACCAGCGGACAGGGGAAGTACGAGCAGTACTTC	CASSTSGQGKYEQYF
TRBV7-2	NA	TRBJ2-2	NA	TGTGCCAGCAGCTTAGTAGGGGGGAGAGTGGCCGGGGAGCTGTTTTTT	CASSLVGGRVAGELFF
TRBV25-1	few	TRBJ2-1	NA	TGTGCCAGCAGTCAACGACAGAGCTCCTACAATGAGCAGTTCTTC	CASSQRQSSYNEQFF
TRBV20-1	few	TRBJ1-1	TRBD1	TGCAGCCAAGGACAGGGTGGCAGGGACACTGAAGCTTTCTTT	CSQGQGGRDTEAFF
TRBV6-2/TRBV6-3	few	TRBJ2-7	NA	TGTGCCAGCAAGGGGCGGAGCGTCTCCTACGAGCAGTACTTC	CASKGRSVSYEQYF
TRBV7-3	NA	TRBJ2-1	TRBD2	TGTGCCAGCAGCCCCGGAGCGGCGGGAGTGGCTGAGCAGTTCTTC	CASSPGAAGVAEQFF
TRBV20-1	NA	TRBJ2-2	NA	TGCAGTGCTAGGCGGGGACCAACCCACGGGGAGCTGTTTTTT	CSARRGPTHGELFF
TRBV4-1	NA	TRBJ1-2	NA	TGCGCCAGCAGTCCCATCTCAGAAGTGGATGGCTACACCTTC	CASSPISEVDGYTF
TRBV5-4	NA	TRBJ2-5	NA	TGTGCCAGCGGACGTCCCCAAGAGACCCAGTACTTC	CASGRPQETQYF
TRBV7-9	few	TRBJ2-7	TRBD1	TGTGCCAGCAGCGGCCGCGACAGGGCCGTCATAAACGAGCAGTACTTC	CASSGRDRAVINEQYF
TRBV6-1	NA	TRBJ2-1	TRBD2	TGTGCCAGCAGCCCCGGGGGGGGGTGGAGCTCCTACAATGAGCAGTTCTTC	CASSPGGGWSSYNEQFF
TRBV20-1	NA	TRBJ2-1	NA	TGCAGTGCTAGAGTACAAAGCGGACTGTCCTACAATGAGCAGTTCTTC	CSARVQSGLSYNEQFF
TRBV7-6	NA	TRBJ1-1	TRBD1	TGTGCCAGCAGCCAGACAGGGGGCGGAGGAGCTTTCTTT	CASSQTGGGGAFF
TRBV20-1	medium-sized	TRBJ1-2	NA	TGCAGTGCTAGGGGCGCCCGAGGCTGGGGCTACACCTTC	CSARGARGWGYTF
TRBV15	few	TRBJ2-1	NA	TGTGCCACCAGCAGAGATGCGGGATACAATGAGCAGTTCTTC	CATSRDAGYNEQFF
TRBV19	few	TRBJ1-2	NA	TGTGCCAGTAGTATCGACCGGGACGGGTATGGCTACACCTTC	CASSIDRDGYGYTF
TRBV20-1	few	TRBJ2-4	TRBD2	TGCAGTGCTAGAGATCCTCTAGCGGGGATCAAAAACATTCAGTACTTC	CSARDPLAGIKNIQYF
TRBV11-2	few	TRBJ2-3	TRBD2	TGTGCCAGCAGCCCCGGGACTAGGTCCCCCCGAGATACGCAGTATTTT	CASSPGTRSPRDTQYF
TRBV20-1	NA	TRBJ2-3	TRBD2	TGCAGTGCTAGAGATCCCCGGGAGGGCACAGATACGCAGTATTTT	CSARDPREGTDTQYF
TRBV30	NA	TRBJ1-2	NA	TGTGCCTGGGGCCCTCCGGGACGAAACACCTTC	CAWGPPGRNTF